These 21 T cell receptor beta chains originate from one sample sequenced in a study of T cells after yellow fever vaccination. MiXCR, applied by TCRdb to the 5' RACE reads, yields one record per CDR3 protein. The sample holds 100,000 to 150,000 distinct CDR3 sequences, approximately 8.4% seen once. This specimen consisted of CD8+ T cells sorted from PBMCs, obtained on the day of the yellow fever booster vaccination. The receptors stem from a man aged 18 to 30 who received the YFV17D yellow fever vaccine.

The table lists this clonotype with a few counts. J is TRBJ2-2 and V is TRBV29-1; weak D call: TRBD1 (6 bases). This CDR3 region has 14 residues. Germline V lookup: CDR1 SQVTM, CDR2 ANQGSEA. Trimming took off 4 bases at V and 4 bases at J, with 13 bases between the two ends. CDR3 sequence (DNA): TGCAGCGTTGCGGCACAGGGTCGCACCGGGGAGCTGTTTTTT. Residues: CSVAAQGRTGELFF.

This clonotype appeared a few times. The rearrangement uses TRBV9 and TRBJ2-3, with 9 bases aligning to TRBD2. Germline CDR1 SGDLS, CDR2 YYNGEE. This CDR3 spans 18 amino acids. V lost 10 bases to trimming and J lost 3 bases; unmatched junction nucleotides: 21. The CDR3 sequence: CAPLYGVSGGAPTDTQYF. The CDR3 DNA follows: TGTGCCCCACTCTATGGGGTTAGCGGGGGCGCCCCAACAGATACGCAGTATTTT.

A few counts support this clonotype. The chain employs TRBV7-2 and TRBJ1-6; possible D gene TRBD1, 6 bases. Germline V gene data show CDR1 as SGHTA and CDR2 as FQGNSA. With 1 base removed from V and 8 bases from J, the gap between germline ends came to 12 bases. This CDR3 has 15 residues. The CDR3 loop reads CASSLVSSGDSPLHF. Here the CDR3 DNA reads TGTGCCAGCAGCTTAGTGTCGTCAGGGGATTCACCCCTCCACTTT. Together with reference TRBV7-2 and TRBJ1-6, the CDR3 gives the full variable domain: GAGVSQSPSNKVTEKGKDVELRCDPISGHTALYWYRQSLGQGLEFLIYFQGNSAPDKSGLPSDRFSAERTGGSVSTLTIQRTQQEDSAVYLCASSLVSSGDSPLHFGNGTRLTVT.

Only a few counts were recorded for this clonotype. V is TRBV2 and J is TRBJ2-7, with 10 nucleotides matching TRBD1. The CDR3 totals 14 residues. Germline lookup yields CDR1 SNHLY and CDR2 FYNNEI. The junction had 5 bases not matched to a gene; V was cut back by 3 bases and J by 6 bases. DNA for the CDR3: TGTGCCAGCAGTGATGGGACAGGGGTTGGCGAGCAGTACTTC. Translating it yields CASSDGTGVGEQYF.

There are a few counts of this clonotype. V and J are TRBV6-5 and TRBJ2-5; D is possibly TRBD1 or TRBD2 (5 bases each). Trimming shortened V by 0 bases and J by 3 bases, and 17 bases separated the two germline ends. Germline V gene sequence: CDR1 MNHEY, CDR2 SVGAGI. CDR3 size: 17 residues. CDR3 coding DNA: TGTGCCAGCAGTTACTCGAGAGTTGAGGGGTCGGAAGAGACCCAGTACTTC. As protein: CASSYSRVEGSEETQYF.

V usage is TRBV27 and J usage is TRBJ2-2; no firm D call. The CDR3 extends over 12 amino acids. Germline V gene sequence: CDR1 MNHEY, CDR2 SMNVEV (reference sequence). V lost 6 bases, J lost 7 bases, and 9 bases lay in between. The CDR3 reads CASRRPGGELFF. The CDR3 nucleotides are TGTGCCAGCAGACGCCCAGGCGGGGAGCTGTTTTTT.

The chain employs TRBV27 and TRBJ1-2; possible D gene TRBD1, 6 bases. The CDR3 consists of 13 residues. Germline V gene data show CDR1 as MNHEY and CDR2 as SMNVEV (reference sequence). V shed 6 bases and J shed 4 bases, with 12 bases lying between them. The CDR3 is CASSQGHSYGYTF. CDR3 nucleotides: TGTGCCAGCAGCCAGGGACACAGCTATGGCTACACCTTC.

This clonotype was counted ten times or more. The DNA for the CDR3 is TGTGCCAGCAGCCTAACAGGGGGTGCCGGGGAGCTGTTTTTT. Protein sequence: CASSLTGGAGELFF. The rearrangement uses TRBV6-2 or TRBV6-3 and TRBJ2-2; 8 nucleotides match TRBD1. From germline, CDR1 is MNHEY and CDR2 SVGEGT. With 6 bases clipped from V and 6 bases from J, the junction kept 6 bases outside the gene matches. The CDR3 is made up of 14 amino acids.

The chain recombines TRBV11-2 with TRBJ1-2; a possible D gene is TRBD1 (6 bases). V lost 5 bases and J lost 8, with 15 bases in between. The length of the CDR3 is 13 residues. Looked up from germline, CDR1 is SGHAT and CDR2 is FQNNGV. Here the CDR3 reads CASSGGAGGGYTF. In nucleotides, the CDR3 is TGTGCCAGCAGCGGGGGGGCCGGAGGAGGCTACACCTTC.

This clonotype came up a few times. This sequence joins TRBV5-1 and TRBJ1-1; possibly TRBD1 for D (5 bases). CDR3 size: 15 residues. The germline V and J ends were trimmed by 5 bases and 2 bases, with 16 bases remaining between them. Germline V lookup: CDR1 SGHRS, CDR2 YFSETQ. The CDR3 here is CASRNEGLSNTEAFF. Written as DNA, the CDR3 is TGCGCCAGCAGGAACGAGGGACTTTCAAACACTGAAGCTTTCTTT.

The chain has TRBV3-1 and TRBJ2-3; D is undetermined. The CDR3 extends over 13 amino acids. Looked up from germline, CDR1 is LGHDT and CDR2 is YNNKEL (reference sequence). The V end lost 3 bases, the J end lost 2 bases, and 6 bases lay between the germline ends. This chain's CDR3 is CASSHRNTDTQYF. In DNA, the CDR3 is TGTGCCAGCAGCCATCGTAACACAGATACGCAGTATTTT.

This chain uses TRBV4-1 with TRBJ2-2; D is perhaps TRBD2 (6 bases). This CDR3 is built from 17 residues. CDR1 and CDR2 from the germline V gene are MGHRA and YSYEKL. With 2 bases removed from V and 0 bases from J, the gap between germline ends came to 13 bases. The CDR3: CASSQLQAGSNTGELFF. The DNA of the CDR3 is TGCGCCAGCAGCCAACTTCAGGCGGGGTCGAACACCGGGGAGCTGTTTTTT.

This clonotype was detected only a few times. The chain recombines TRBV27 with TRBJ1-1; 7 bases line up with TRBD1. V gave up 7 bases and J gave up 5 bases; unmatched junction bases: 7. Germline CDR1 reads MNHEY; CDR2 reads SMNVEV (reference sequence). The CDR3 has 13 residues. The CDR3 is CASTKQGITEAFF. Written as DNA, the CDR3 is TGTGCCAGCACCAAACAGGGGATTACTGAAGCTTTCTTT.

The chain couples TRBV12-3 or TRBV12-4 to TRBJ2-7, with D perhaps being TRBD1 or TRBD2 (5 bases each). The V gene lost 3 bases and the J gene lost 0 bases, with 9 bases spanning the gap. The CDR3 length is 14 residues. The CDR3 protein is CASSLSGTSYEQYF. Written as DNA, the CDR3 is TGTGCCAGCAGTTTGTCCGGGACCTCCTACGAGCAGTACTTC.

In this sample, this clonotype turned up a few times. The genes are TRBV20-1 and TRBJ2-2; the D is unclear. CDR1 and CDR2 (germline): DFQATT, SNEGSKA (reference sequence). V shed 3 bases and J shed 4 bases, with 15 bases lying between them. The CDR3 is 15 residues long. Here the CDR3 DNA reads TGCAGTGCTAGTGATATTTTAAGCCTCACCGGGGAGCTGTTTTTT. Translating it yields CSASDILSLTGELFF.

The table lists this clonotype with a few counts. This sequence joins TRBV6-2 or TRBV6-3 and TRBJ2-2; TRBD1 aligns across 9 bases. CDR1 and CDR2 from the germline V gene are MNHEY and SVGEGT. The CDR3 sequence is 16 residues long. V shed 2 bases, J shed 4 bases, and the junction held 5 bases outside the gene matches. The DNA for the CDR3 is TGTGCCAGCAGTTACGTTGGGACAGGGCGCACCGGGGAGCTGTTTTTT. It encodes CASSYVGTGRTGELFF.

This clonotype was observed a handful of times. This rearrangement joins TRBV4-1 to TRBJ1-5; TRBD1 might be the D (5 bases). CDR1 is MGHRA and CDR2 is YSYEKL in the germline V gene. Between the trimmed V and J ends, which lost 5 bases and 11 bases, there was a span of 19 bases. This CDR3 has 14 amino acids. The CDR3 DNA reads as TGCGCCAGCAGCTATAGTTCCGGGACTGGGGCCCAGCATTTT. It codes for CASSYSSGTGAQHF.

V and J are TRBV12-3 or TRBV12-4 and TRBJ2-1, with no clear D. Trimming cost V 1 base and J 8 bases, with 9 bases left between them. This CDR3 is 13 amino acids long. The CDR3 region is CASSLVSADEQFF. The CDR3 coding sequence is TGTGCCAGCAGTTTAGTGTCGGCGGATGAGCAGTTCTTC.

This clonotype occurred a few times. V is TRBV7-9 and J is TRBJ2-7; a weak D match, TRBD1 (7 bases). Trimming cost V 5 bases and J 2 bases, with 22 bases left between them. There are 17 residues in the CDR3. Germline V CDR1 and CDR2: SEHNR, FQNEAQ (reference sequence). The CDR3 here is CASSTQGPGTPTYEQYF. The CDR3, as DNA: TGTGCCAGCAGCACACAGGGGCCCGGGACTCCGACCTACGAGCAGTACTTC.

This clonotype was counted ten times or more. The gene calls are TRBV3-1 and TRBJ1-5, with unresolved D. V was shortened by 3 bases and J by 0 bases, with 18 bases between the two germline ends. Germline V gene data show CDR1 as LGHDT and CDR2 as YNNKEL (reference sequence). The CDR3 covers 18 residues. For the CDR3, the DNA is TGTGCCAGCAGCCAGGGCAGGACGAGTAGATATAGCAATCAGCCCCAGCATTTT. Its translation is CASSQGRTSRYSNQPQHF.

In this sample, this clonotype turned up many times. The V and J genes are TRBV7-9 and TRBJ2-1, with D unclear. Looked up from germline, CDR1 is SEHNR and CDR2 is FQNEAQ (reference sequence). This CDR3 has 15 amino acids. V was trimmed by 6 bases and J by 8 bases, leaving 20 bases between them. This CDR3 reads CASSSLAGGRDEQFF. CDR3 sequence (DNA): TGTGCCAGCAGTTCCTTAGCAGGCGGTCGCGATGAGCAGTTCTTC. The complete variable domain, with remaining parts taken from reference TRBV7-9 and TRBJ2-1, reads DTGVSQNPRHKITKRGQNVTFRCDPISEHNRLYWYRQTLGQGPEFLTYFQNEAQLEKSRLLSDRFSAERPKGSFSTLEIQRTEQGDSAMYLCASSSLAGGRDEQFFGPGTRLTVL.